These T cell receptor beta chains were read from a single sample in a study of shared clonotypes between healthy human individuals. The table came from immunoSEQ multiplex PCR; TCRdb's copy has only in-frame clones and leaves some out. The sample gives 530,000 or so clones, approximately 79% of which show up once; about 12% is in the top ten. Sequencing input: PBMCs. The source of these receptors is a woman in her thirties or forties in good health. Some clones in this sample may be carry-over from other donors' samples. Both conserved end residues are trimmed from each CDR3. D genes are given only for firm matches.

j_gene	v_gene	d_gene	CDR3aa
TRBJ1-2	TRBV28	.	ASSFDGVNGYT
TRBJ2-6	TRBV27	.	ASSLSGGTSGANVLT
TRBJ2-2	TRBV5-1	.	ASSTEGRNTGELF
.	TRBV30	TRBD1	AWSPDRGGYEQY
TRBJ1-2	TRBV9	TRBD1	ASSVDGTGIGYT
TRBJ2-2	TRBV19	.	ASSIWSSPTGELF
TRBJ2-1	TRBV4-2	TRBD2	ASSQELAGGAGYNEQF
TRBJ2-5	TRBV6-1	TRBD1	ASLTGGAETQY
TRBJ2-1	TRBV14	.	ASSQDRDRTRF
TRBJ1-2	TRBV14	.	ASSQELSARVGYT
TRBJ2-1	TRBV19	TRBD2	ASSVGGLASYNEQF
TRBJ2-5	TRBV6-1	.	ASSPQDHKGETQY
TRBJ1-4	TRBV5-1	.	ASSLAAGSDEKLF
TRBJ2-1	TRBV27	.	ASSLTDWNNEQF
TRBJ2-3	TRBV19	TRBD2	ASSIDTRGLADTQY
TRBJ1-2	TRBV5-4	TRBD1	ASISPGQGNYGYT
TRBJ2-5	TRBV9	.	ASSPQGIQETQY
TRBJ1-1	TRBV5-1	.	ASSLRGDMMNTEAF
TRBJ2-7	TRBV4-1	TRBD2	ASSPREGYEQY
TRBJ2-1	TRBV7-8	.	ASSLAGGNEQF
TRBJ2-4	TRBV5-4	.	ASSPERGAGRRY
TRBJ2-1	TRBV7-6	.	ASSLAQMEQF
TRBJ2-1	TRBV4-3	.	ASSQDLESSYNEQF
TRBJ1-1	TRBV7-2	.	ASSPLSTEAF
TRBJ2-3	TRBV28	.	ASSPQGPDTQY
TRBJ2-2	TRBV11-2	TRBD1	ASTADRGYSGELF
TRBJ2-7	TRBV7-8	TRBD1	ASSLQGQGAREQY
TRBJ1-1	TRBV5-1	.	ASSLAPMSGAF
TRBJ1-1	TRBV2	TRBD1	ASSERQGLNTEAF
TRBJ2-5	TRBV7-9	.	ASSSPGHEETQY
TRBJ2-1	TRBV6-1	.	ASSARGWDEQF
TRBJ2-1	TRBV9	TRBD2	ASSLGLAYNEQF
TRBJ2-2	TRBV19	.	ASTKGWDSHTGELF
TRBJ2-3	TRBV4-2	.	ASSQGTGGDTQY
TRBJ2-1	TRBV7-8	.	ASSLADMNNEQF
TRBJ1-3	TRBV6-1	.	ASTLWDFTGNTIY
TRBJ1-1	TRBV7-2	.	ASSLFRAGEAF
TRBJ2-6	TRBV2	.	ASSFSGANVLT
TRBJ2-1	TRBV27	.	ASSLSRREHEQF
TRBJ2-3	TRBV7-3	TRBD2	ASSAGLAGTDTQY
TRBJ2-1	TRBV4-2	TRBD2	ASSQLLGEGREQF
TRBJ1-1	TRBV5-1	TRBD1	ASSLGAGGHLTEAF